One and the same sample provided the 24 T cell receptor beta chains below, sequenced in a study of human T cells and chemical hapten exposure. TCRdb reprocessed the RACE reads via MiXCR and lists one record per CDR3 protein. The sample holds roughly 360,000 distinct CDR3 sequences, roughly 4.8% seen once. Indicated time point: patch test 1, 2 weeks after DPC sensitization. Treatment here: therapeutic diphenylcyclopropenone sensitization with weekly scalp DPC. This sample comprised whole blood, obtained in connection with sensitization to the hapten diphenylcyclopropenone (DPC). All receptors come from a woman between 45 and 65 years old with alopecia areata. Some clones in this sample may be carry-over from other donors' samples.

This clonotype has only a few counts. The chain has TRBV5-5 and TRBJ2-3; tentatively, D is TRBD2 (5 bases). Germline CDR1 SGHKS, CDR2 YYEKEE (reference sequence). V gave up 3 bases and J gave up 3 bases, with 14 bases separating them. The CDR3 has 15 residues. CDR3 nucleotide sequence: TGTGCCAGCAGCTGGGAGAATTCGGGTACAGATACGCAGTATTTT. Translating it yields CASSWENSGTDTQYF.

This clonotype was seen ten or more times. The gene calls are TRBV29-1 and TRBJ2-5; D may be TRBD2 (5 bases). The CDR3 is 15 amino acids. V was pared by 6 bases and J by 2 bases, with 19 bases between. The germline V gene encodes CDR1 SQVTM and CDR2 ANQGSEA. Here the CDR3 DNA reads TGCAGCGTGGGCGAACGGGGTAGATTTCAAGAGACCCAGTACTTC. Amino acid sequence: CSVGERGRFQETQYF.

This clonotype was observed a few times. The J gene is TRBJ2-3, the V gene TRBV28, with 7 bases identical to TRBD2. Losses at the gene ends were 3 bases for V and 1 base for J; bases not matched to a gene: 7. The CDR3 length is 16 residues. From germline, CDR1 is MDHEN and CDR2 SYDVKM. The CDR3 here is CASSLTGGEGTDTQYF. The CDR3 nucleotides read TGTGCCAGCAGTTTGACGGGGGGAGAGGGCACAGATACGCAGTATTTT.

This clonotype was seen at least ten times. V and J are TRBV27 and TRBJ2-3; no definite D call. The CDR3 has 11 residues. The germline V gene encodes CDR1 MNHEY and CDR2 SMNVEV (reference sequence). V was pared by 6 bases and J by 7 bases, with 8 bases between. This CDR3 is CASSELNTQYF. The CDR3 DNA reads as TGTGCCAGCAGCGAACTAAATACGCAGTATTTT.

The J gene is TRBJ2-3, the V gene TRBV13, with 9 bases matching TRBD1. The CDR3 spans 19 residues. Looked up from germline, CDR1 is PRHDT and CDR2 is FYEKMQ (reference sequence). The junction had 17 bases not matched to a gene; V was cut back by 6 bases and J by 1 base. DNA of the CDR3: TGTGCCAGCAGTGCGTCGCCGGGACAGGGTTTCCCCCGCACAGATACGCAGTATTTT. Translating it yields CASSASPGQGFPRTDTQYF. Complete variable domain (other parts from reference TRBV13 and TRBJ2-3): AAGVIQSPRHLIKEKRETATLKCYPIPRHDTVYWYQQGPGQDPQFLISFYEKMQSDKGSIPDRFSAQQFSDYHSELNMSSLELGDSALYFCASSASPGQGFPRTDTQYFGPGTRLTVL.

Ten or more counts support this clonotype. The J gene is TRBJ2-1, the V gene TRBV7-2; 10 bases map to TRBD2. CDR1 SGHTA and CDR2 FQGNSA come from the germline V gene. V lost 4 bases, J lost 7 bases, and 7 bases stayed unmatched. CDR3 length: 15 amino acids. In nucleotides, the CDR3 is TGTGCCAGCAGCTATGCCGGGACTAGCGAGAATGAGCAGTTCTTC. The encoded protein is CASSYAGTSENEQFF.

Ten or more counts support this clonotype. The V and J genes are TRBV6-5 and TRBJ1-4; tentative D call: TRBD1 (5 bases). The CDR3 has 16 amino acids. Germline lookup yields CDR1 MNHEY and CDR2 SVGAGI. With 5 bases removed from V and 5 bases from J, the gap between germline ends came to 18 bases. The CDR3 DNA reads TGTGCCAGCAGTCCACGGGTGTTGGGGGGGAATGAAAAACTGTTTTTT. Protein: CASSPRVLGGNEKLFF.

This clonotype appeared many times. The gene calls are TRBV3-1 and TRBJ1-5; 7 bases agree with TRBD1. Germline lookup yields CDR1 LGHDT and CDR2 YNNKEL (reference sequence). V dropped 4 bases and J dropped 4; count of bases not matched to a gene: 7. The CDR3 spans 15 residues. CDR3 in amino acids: CASSRRQGWNQPQHF. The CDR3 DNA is TGTGCCAGCAGCCGGCGACAGGGCTGGAATCAGCCCCAGCATTTT.

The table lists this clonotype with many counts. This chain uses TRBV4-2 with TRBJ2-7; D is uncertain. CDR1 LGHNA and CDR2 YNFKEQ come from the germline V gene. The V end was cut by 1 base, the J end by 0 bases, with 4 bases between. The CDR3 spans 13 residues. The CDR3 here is CASSQGGSYEQYF. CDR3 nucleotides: TGTGCCAGCAGCCAAGGGGGCTCCTACGAGCAGTACTTC.

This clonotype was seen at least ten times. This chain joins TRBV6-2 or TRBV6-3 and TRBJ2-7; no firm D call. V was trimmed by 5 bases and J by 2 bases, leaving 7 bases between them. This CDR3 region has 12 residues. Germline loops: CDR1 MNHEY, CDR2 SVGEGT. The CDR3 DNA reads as TGTGCCAGCAGTGAAGAACCCTACGAGCAGTACTTC. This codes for CASSEEPYEQYF.

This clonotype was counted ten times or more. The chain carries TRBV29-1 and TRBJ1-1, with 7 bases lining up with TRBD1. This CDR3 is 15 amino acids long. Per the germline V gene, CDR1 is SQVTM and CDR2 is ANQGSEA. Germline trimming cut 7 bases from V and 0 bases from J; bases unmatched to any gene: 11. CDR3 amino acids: CSATGTAFLNTEAFF. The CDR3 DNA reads TGCAGCGCCACCGGGACAGCCTTCTTGAACACTGAAGCTTTCTTT.

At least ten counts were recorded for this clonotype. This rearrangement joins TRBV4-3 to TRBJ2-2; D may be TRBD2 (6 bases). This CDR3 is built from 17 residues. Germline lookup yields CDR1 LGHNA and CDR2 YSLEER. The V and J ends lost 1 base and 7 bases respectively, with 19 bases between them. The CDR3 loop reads CASSQGGLPDGSGELFF. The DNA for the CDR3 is TGCGCCAGCAGCCAAGGAGGTCTCCCCGACGGGAGCGGGGAGCTGTTTTTT.

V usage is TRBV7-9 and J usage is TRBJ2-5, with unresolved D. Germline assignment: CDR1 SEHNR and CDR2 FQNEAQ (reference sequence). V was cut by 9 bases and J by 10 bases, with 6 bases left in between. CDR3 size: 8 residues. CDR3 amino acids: CASPDQYF. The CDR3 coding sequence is TGTGCCAGTCCAGACCAGTACTTC.

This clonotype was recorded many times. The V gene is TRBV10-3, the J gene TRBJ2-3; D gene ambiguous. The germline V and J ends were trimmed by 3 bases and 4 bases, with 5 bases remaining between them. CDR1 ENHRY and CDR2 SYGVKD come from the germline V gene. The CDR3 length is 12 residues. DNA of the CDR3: TGTGCCATCAGTGAACTGGCAGATACGCAGTATTTT. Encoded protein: CAISELADTQYF.

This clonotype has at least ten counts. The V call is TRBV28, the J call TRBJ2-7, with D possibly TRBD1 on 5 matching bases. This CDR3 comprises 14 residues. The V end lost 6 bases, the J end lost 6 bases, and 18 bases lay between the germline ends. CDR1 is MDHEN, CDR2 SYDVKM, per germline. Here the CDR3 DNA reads TGTGCCAGCAGGTCCCTCGGCAGGGTGGGCGAGCAGTACTTC. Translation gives CASRSLGRVGEQYF.

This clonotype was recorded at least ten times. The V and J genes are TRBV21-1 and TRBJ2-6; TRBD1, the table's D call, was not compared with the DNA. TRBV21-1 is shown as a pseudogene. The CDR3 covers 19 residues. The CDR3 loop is CASSNSSTGPSSGANVLTF. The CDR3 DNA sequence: TGTGCCAGCAGCAATTCTTCGACAGGGCCGAGCTCTGGGGCCAACGTCCTGACTTTC.

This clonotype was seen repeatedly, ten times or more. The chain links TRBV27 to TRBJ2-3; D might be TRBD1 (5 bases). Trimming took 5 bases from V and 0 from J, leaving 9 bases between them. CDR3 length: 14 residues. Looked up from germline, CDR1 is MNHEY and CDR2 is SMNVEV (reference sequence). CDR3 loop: CASSRTRSTDTQYF. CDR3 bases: TGTGCCAGCAGTCGGACACGTAGCACAGATACGCAGTATTTT.

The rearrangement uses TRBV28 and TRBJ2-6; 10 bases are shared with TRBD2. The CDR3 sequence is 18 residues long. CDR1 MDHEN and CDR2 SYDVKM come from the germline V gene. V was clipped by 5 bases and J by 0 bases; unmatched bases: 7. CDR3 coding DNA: TGTGCCAGCAGTGACGGACTAGCGGACCCCTCTGGGGCCAACGTCCTGACTTTC. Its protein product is CASSDGLADPSGANVLTF.

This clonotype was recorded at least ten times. CDR3 amino acids: CASSPIEGPGELFF. CDR3 bases: TGCGCCAGCAGCCCCATCGAGGGGCCCGGGGAGCTGTTTTTT. The chain employs TRBV5-1 and TRBJ2-2; TRBD1 or TRBD2 may be the D gene (5 bases each). V was cut by 4 bases and J by 6 bases, with 13 bases left in between. Germline CDR1 SGHRS, CDR2 YFSETQ. The CDR3 is 14 residues long.

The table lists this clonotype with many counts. In DNA, the CDR3 is TGTGCCAGCAGCTTAGCCCTAGTATCAGATACGCAGTATTTT. As protein: CASSLALVSDTQYF. The V gene is TRBV11-2, the J gene TRBJ2-3; D gene uncertain. Germline CDR1 SGHAT, CDR2 FQNNGV. The CDR3 has 14 residues. V gave up 1 base and J gave up 4 bases, with 9 bases separating them. The full variable domain, completed using reference TRBV11-2 and TRBJ2-3, is EAGVAQSPRYKIIEKRQSVAFWCNPISGHATLYWYQQILGQGPKLLIQFQNNGVVDDSQLPKDRFSAERLKGVDSTLKIQPAKLEDSAVYLCASSLALVSDTQYFGPGTRLTVL.

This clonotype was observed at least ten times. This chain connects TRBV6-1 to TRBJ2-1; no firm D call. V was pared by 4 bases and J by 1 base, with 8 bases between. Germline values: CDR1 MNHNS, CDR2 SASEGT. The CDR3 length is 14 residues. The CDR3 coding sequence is TGTGCCAGCAGTGGCGGTGGGTCCTACAATGAGCAGTTCTTC. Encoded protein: CASSGGGSYNEQFF.

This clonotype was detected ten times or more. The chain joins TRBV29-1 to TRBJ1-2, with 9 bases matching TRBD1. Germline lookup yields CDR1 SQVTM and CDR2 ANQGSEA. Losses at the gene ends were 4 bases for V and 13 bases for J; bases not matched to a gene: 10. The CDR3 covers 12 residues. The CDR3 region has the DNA TGCAGCGTTGCCCGGACAGGGGATATGGGCACCTTC. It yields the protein CSVARTGDMGTF. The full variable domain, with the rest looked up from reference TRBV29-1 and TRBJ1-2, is SAVISQKPSRDICQRGTSLTIQCQVDSQVTMMFWYRQQPGQSLTLIATANQGSEATYESGFVIDKFPISRPNLTFSTLTVSNMSPEDSSIYLCSVARTGDMGTFGSGTRLTVV.

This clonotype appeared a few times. CDR3 nucleotide sequence: TGTGCCAGCAGCCGCCTGATCCCAGAACCCCTCCACTTT. As protein: CASSRLIPEPLHF. The gene calls are TRBV12-3 or TRBV12-4 and TRBJ1-6; D is unresolved. Trimming stripped 6 bases from V and 12 bases from J, with 15 bases between. This CDR3 spans 13 amino acids.

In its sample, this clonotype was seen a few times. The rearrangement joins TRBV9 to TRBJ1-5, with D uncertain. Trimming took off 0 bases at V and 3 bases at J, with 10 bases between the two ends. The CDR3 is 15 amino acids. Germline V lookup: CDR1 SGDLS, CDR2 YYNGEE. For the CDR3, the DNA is TGTGCCAGCAGCGTAGGTGGAGGTTTCAATCAGCCCCAGCATTTT. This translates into CASSVGGGFNQPQHF. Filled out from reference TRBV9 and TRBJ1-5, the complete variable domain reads DSGVTQTPKHLITATGQRVTLRCSPRSGDLSVYWYQQSLDQGLQFLIQYYNGEERAKGNILERFSAQQFPDLHSELNLSSLELGDSALYFCASSVGGGFNQPQHFGDGTRLSIL.